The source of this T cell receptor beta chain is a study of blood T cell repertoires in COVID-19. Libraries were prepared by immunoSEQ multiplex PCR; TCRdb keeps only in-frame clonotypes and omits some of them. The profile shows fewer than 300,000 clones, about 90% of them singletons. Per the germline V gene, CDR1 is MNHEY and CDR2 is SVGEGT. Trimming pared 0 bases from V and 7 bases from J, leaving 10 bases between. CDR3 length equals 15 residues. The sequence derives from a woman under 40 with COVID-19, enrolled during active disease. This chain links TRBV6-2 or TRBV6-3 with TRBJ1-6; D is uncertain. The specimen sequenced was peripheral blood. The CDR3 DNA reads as TGTGCCAGCAGTTACTCGACCGCGGCGAATTCACCCCTCCACTTT. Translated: CASSYSTAANSPLHF.